The next 19 T cell receptor beta chains were all read from a single sample in a study of blood T cells in healthy people across ages. Sample-barcoded 5' priming and a J-beta primer mix drove a second PCR of about 6 to 12 cycles. TCRdb re-called the 5' RACE reads through MiXCR, storing one row per CDR3 protein. The sample shows 710,000 or so distinct CDR3 sequences, about a fifth of them seen only once. Sample: blood. The source is a man in his 70s in good health.

The V gene is TRBV6-6, the J gene TRBJ2-7; D perhaps matches TRBD1 (5 bases). CDR3 length: 14 amino acids. In germline, CDR1 is MNHNY, CDR2 SVGAGI (reference sequence). V lost 4 bases, J lost 4 bases, and 14 bases lay in between. The CDR3 sequence: CASSCSTDTYEQYF. CDR3 sequence (DNA): TGTGCCAGCAGTTGCTCGACAGACACTTACGAGCAGTACTTC.

This clonotype appeared a few times. This chain connects TRBV6-6 to TRBJ2-2, with TRBD2 as a possible D gene (5 bases). CDR3 size: 13 residues. Trimming stripped 7 bases from V and 4 bases from J, with 10 bases between. The germline V gene has CDR1 MNHNY and CDR2 SVGAGI (reference sequence). The CDR3 DNA sequence: TGTGCCAGCACCCAACTAGGCACCGGGGAGCTGTTTTTT. Its protein is CASTQLGTGELFF.

The rearrangement joins TRBV6-6 to TRBJ2-3, with D maybe TRBD2 (7 bases). Looked up from germline, CDR1 is MNHNY and CDR2 is SVGAGI (reference sequence). The length of the CDR3 is 15 residues. Deletions cut 3 bases from V and 5 bases from J, with 15 bases between. CDR3 sequence (DNA): TGTGCCAGCAGTTATTGGGGGGGGCGCGGAGATACGCAGTATTTT. As protein: CASSYWGGRGDTQYF.

The J gene is TRBJ1-5, the V gene TRBV18; 7 bases fit TRBD1. Germline V gives CDR1 KGHSH, CDR2 LQKENI. V lost 6 bases to trimming and J lost 6 bases; unmatched junction nucleotides: 8. The CDR3 is 14 amino acids. In DNA, the CDR3 is TGTGCCAGCTCGCGTCAGGGGGAGGTTCAGCCCCAGCATTTT. Protein sequence: CASSRQGEVQPQHF.

Only a few counts were recorded for this clonotype. V usage is TRBV5-1 and J usage is TRBJ2-3; 8 bases map to TRBD2. CDR3 length: 13 residues. The V and J ends lost 6 bases and 5 bases, in that order; junction bases with no gene match: 5. CDR1 is SGHRS, CDR2 YFSETQ, per germline. The CDR3 loop is CASNLAGGDTQYF. CDR3 DNA: TGCGCCAGCAATTTGGCGGGGGGAGATACGCAGTATTTT.

V is TRBV6-5 and J is TRBJ2-5, with D tentatively TRBD1 (5 bases). Germline V gives CDR1 MNHEY, CDR2 SVGAGI. V was pared by 0 bases and J by 1 base, with 12 bases between. The CDR3 spans 16 residues. CDR3 DNA: TGTGCCAGCAGTTACTCCGCAGGGATGTCCCAAGAGACCCAGTACTTC. As protein: CASSYSAGMSQETQYF.

This chain connects TRBV5-1 to TRBJ1-4, with D possibly being TRBD1 (5 bases). Trimming cost V 0 bases and J 10 bases, with 16 bases left between them. Germline V gene data show CDR1 as SGHRS and CDR2 as YFSETQ. This CDR3 is 15 amino acids long. CDR3: CASSLAGGDGRKLFF. CDR3 nucleotide sequence: TGCGCCAGCAGCTTGGCCGGGGGGGATGGAAGAAAACTGTTTTTT.

J is TRBJ2-1 and V is TRBV20-1, with TRBD1 matching 7 bases. The J call could be wrong; TRBJ2-5 is a better fit for the DNA end. The CDR3 extends over 14 amino acids. Germline assignment: CDR1 DFQATT and CDR2 SNEGSKA (reference sequence). The CDR3 region is CSASQGGAGETQYF. The CDR3, as DNA: TGCAGTGCTAGTCAAGGGGGCGCTGGGGAGACCCAGTACTTC.

Only a few counts were recorded for this clonotype. The chain carries TRBV11-2 and TRBJ2-5, with unresolved D. V dropped 1 base and J dropped 5 bases, with 8 bases sitting between them. The CDR3 runs 13 residues. The V gene's germline CDR1 is SGHAT and CDR2 FQNNGV. CDR3 DNA sequence: TGTGCCAGCAGCTTAGCACCGTTCGAGACCCAGTACTTC. Its translation: CASSLAPFETQYF. The full variable domain, rest sourced from reference TRBV11-2 and TRBJ2-5, is EAGVAQSPRYKIIEKRQSVAFWCNPISGHATLYWYQQILGQGPKLLIQFQNNGVVDDSQLPKDRFSAERLKGVDSTLKIQPAKLEDSAVYLCASSLAPFETQYFGPGTRLLVL.

V and J are TRBV6-5 and TRBJ1-2; D call uncertain. The CDR3 is 15 residues long. V shed 1 base and J shed 4 bases, with 13 bases lying between them. Germline V gene sequence: CDR1 MNHEY, CDR2 SVGAGI. This CDR3 reads CASSYYRDSSYGYTF. Here the CDR3 DNA reads TGTGCCAGCAGTTACTACCGTGACTCCTCCTATGGCTACACCTTC.

Notes on this clonotype: A read error may account for a junction end that differs from germline. V and J are TRBV2 and TRBJ1-5, with TRBD1 matching over 8 bases. This CDR3 spans 14 amino acids. Germline loops: CDR1 SNHLY, CDR2 FYNNEI. CDR3 sequence (DNA): TGTGCCAGCAGAGACGGACAGGGAGGTCAGCCCCATCATTTT. It codes for CASRDGQGGQPHHF.

This clonotype was seen a few times. The V call is TRBV6-5, the J call TRBJ2-5; D may be TRBD2 (6 bases). With the DNA end fitting TRBJ2-1 better, the J assignment may be wrong. The CDR3 totals 10 residues. Germline CDR1 MNHEY, CDR2 SVGAGI. The CDR3 protein is CATGGPRQFF. The CDR3 nucleotides read TGTGCCACTGGAGGGCCTCGGCAGTTCTTC.

This rearrangement joins TRBV6-5 to TRBJ2-7; 7 nucleotides match TRBD2. The trim removed 0 bases at V and 1 base at J, leaving 3 bases unmatched. Germline V lookup: CDR1 MNHEY, CDR2 SVGAGI. The CDR3 is 15 residues long. The CDR3 bases are TGTGCCAGCAGTTACTCGGACGGGGGGTCCTACGAGCAGTACTTC. Translation gives CASSYSDGGSYEQYF.

V is TRBV5-1 and J is TRBJ1-1, with no clear D. This CDR3 region has 15 residues. Germline CDR1 reads SGHRS; CDR2 reads YFSETQ. The V end lost 0 bases, the J end lost 5 bases, and 14 bases lay between the germline ends. CDR3 amino acids: CASSLELNRRTEAFF. The CDR3 nucleotides are TGCGCCAGCAGCTTGGAGCTGAACCGAAGAACTGAAGCTTTCTTT.

The table lists this clonotype with a few counts. The chain recombines TRBV7-2 with TRBJ2-4; D ambiguous. Germline CDR1 reads SGHTA; CDR2 reads FQGNSA. The CDR3 runs 14 residues. V was trimmed by 0 bases and J by 6 bases, leaving 9 bases between them. For the CDR3, the DNA is TGTGCCAGCAGCTTAGCAGGGATCGGAAACATTCAGTACTTC. This sequence encodes CASSLAGIGNIQYF.

This clonotype came up a few times. The chain couples TRBV5-1 to TRBJ2-3; 10 positions match TRBD2. This CDR3 spans 16 amino acids. V was clipped by 4 bases and J by 0 bases; unmatched bases: 5. Germline CDR1 and CDR2: SGHRS and YFSETQ. CDR3: CASSGTSGVSTDTQYF. In DNA, the CDR3 is TGCGCCAGCAGCGGAACTAGCGGGGTTAGCACAGATACGCAGTATTTT.

The chain joins TRBV14 to TRBJ2-5, with D hard to call. The J call is doubtful: the DNA matches TRBJ2-7 better. The CDR3 has 12 residues. Germline V gives CDR1 SGHDN, CDR2 FVKESK. The CDR3 region has the DNA TGTGCCAGCAGCCCGTTTGGGGACGAGCAGTACTTC. Residues: CASSPFGDEQYF.

This clonotype appeared a few times. The chain employs TRBV7-6 and TRBJ2-1; the match to TRBD2 covers 8 bases. The V and J ends lost 3 bases and 4 bases, in that order; junction bases with no gene match: 5. Germline CDR1 SGHVS, CDR2 FNYEAQ. This CDR3 spans 15 amino acids. CDR3 in amino acids: CASSLETSAYNEQFF. The CDR3 DNA reads TGTGCCAGCAGCTTGGAGACTAGCGCTTACAATGAGCAGTTCTTC.

The chain carries TRBV6-2 or TRBV6-3 and TRBJ1-1; D is unclear. The CDR3 covers 13 residues. The V end lost 2 bases, the J end lost 4 bases, and 8 bases lay between the germline ends. CDR1 and CDR2 (germline): MNHEY, SVGEGT. CDR3 region: CASSYQRITEAFF. CDR3 bases: TGTGCCAGCAGTTACCAAAGGATCACTGAAGCTTTCTTT.